Below, 28 T cell receptor beta chains from the same sample are listed, as sequenced in a study of identical twins. TCRdb analysed the 5' RACE reads with MiXCR anew, one entry per CDR3 protein. This table has around 530,000 distinct CDR3 sequences, roughly 15% appearing once. This sample was shared with a second study, whose subject was yellow fever vaccine responses in identical twins.

Material for sequencing was CD4+ T cells sorted from blood. The receptors here all came from a woman in her late teens or twenties in good health.

This clonotype was observed many times. The chain couples TRBV29-1 to TRBJ2-2; 14 bases fit TRBD2. J gave up 4 bases and V 7 bases, and 5 bases lay outside the gene matches. Germline V gives CDR1 SQVTM, CDR2 ANQGSEA. The CDR3 extends over 15 amino acids. The CDR3 DNA reads TGCAGCGCTGGGACTAGCGGGAGTGTCACCGGGGAGCTGTTTTTT. Its translation is CSAGTSGSVTGELFF.

There are a few counts of this clonotype. The chain combines TRBV12-3 or TRBV12-4 with TRBJ2-1, with D possibly TRBD2 on 5 matching bases. Trimming cost V 4 bases and J 8 bases, with 18 bases left between them. The CDR3 extends over 15 amino acids. The CDR3 loop reads CASSSRPPGRDEQFF. DNA for the CDR3: TGTGCCAGCAGTTCGCGCCCCCCGGGAAGGGATGAGCAGTTCTTC.

This clonotype was observed a few times. The chain has TRBV5-8 and TRBJ1-5; tentatively, D is TRBD1 (5 bases). There are 15 residues in the CDR3. Trimming stripped 4 bases from V and 3 bases from J, with 14 bases between. Per the germline V gene, CDR1 is SGHTS and CDR2 is YDEGEE. This CDR3 is CASSPDSSYNQPQHF. The CDR3 region has the DNA TGTGCCAGCAGCCCCGACAGCAGCTACAATCAGCCCCAGCATTTT.

A single count supports this clonotype. This chain joins TRBV7-9 and TRBJ2-1; TRBD2 matches 11 bases. The CDR3 is 16 residues long. V was clipped by 1 base and J by 6 bases; unmatched bases: 5. Germline CDR1 is SEHNR and CDR2 is FQNEAQ (reference sequence). DNA of the CDR3: TGTGCCAGCAGCTTAGAACTAGCGGGAGCCGCCAATGAGCAGTTCTTC. This codes for CASSLELAGAANEQFF. Variable domain in full (rest from reference TRBV7-9 and TRBJ2-1): DTGVSQNPRHKITKRGQNVTFRCDPISEHNRLYWYRQTLGQGPEFLTYFQNEAQLEKSRLLSDRFSAERPKGSFSTLEIQRTEQGDSAMYLCASSLELAGAANEQFFGPGTRLTVL.

This clonotype was found a few times. The chain couples TRBV6-1 to TRBJ1-5; TRBD1 matches 7 bases. Germline values: CDR1 MNHNS, CDR2 SASEGT. The CDR3 runs 15 residues. The V segment lost 7 bases and the J segment 0 bases; nucleotides outside the gene matches: 6. The CDR3 loop is CASTQGGISNQPQHF. DNA of the CDR3: TGTGCCAGCACCCAGGGGGGGATTAGCAATCAGCCCCAGCATTTT.

This clonotype has only one observation. The rearrangement links TRBV7-2 to TRBJ2-3; D not resolved. With 7 bases removed from V and 2 bases from J, the gap between germline ends came to 7 bases. This CDR3 region has 12 residues. The germline gives CDR1 SGHTA, CDR2 FQGNSA. The CDR3 here is CASNTPTDTQYF. The DNA of the CDR3 is TGTGCCAGCAACACCCCCACAGATACGCAGTATTTT.

Of note for this clonotype: This sequence may be a read error, since a much larger clone differs from it by one base. This chain uses TRBV28 with TRBJ2-1; D assignment may be TRBD1 or TRBD2 (5 bases each). Germline loops: CDR1 MDHEN, CDR2 SYDVKM. The CDR3 extends over 14 amino acids. The V gene lost 5 bases and the J gene lost 3 bases, with 11 bases spanning the gap. CDR3 DNA sequence: TGTGCCAGCAGTCCCGGGGCCAACTACAATGAGCAGTTCTTC. Translating gives CASSPGANYNEQFF. Full variable domain (remainder filled in from reference TRBV28 and TRBJ2-1): DVKVTQSSRYLVKRTGEKVFLECVQDMDHENMFWYRQDPGLGLRLIYFSYDVKMKEKGDIPEGYSVSREKKERFSLILESASTNQTSMYLCASSPGANYNEQFFGPGTRLTVL.

Concerning this clonotype: Given a much more abundant clone one base away, this may be a read error. J is TRBJ2-3 and V is TRBV5-5, with 10 bases fitting TRBD1. Losses at the gene ends were 0 bases for V and 6 bases for J; bases not matched to a gene: 7. The CDR3 consists of 16 residues. Germline V gives CDR1 SGHKS, CDR2 YYEKEE (reference sequence). CDR3 DNA sequence: TGTGCCAGCAGCTTGGTGATAAGACAGGGGGCGGATACGCAGTATTTT. It is translated as CASSLVIRQGADTQYF.

The CDR3 DNA follows: TGTGCCAGCAGTTTGGGACCTGAGAACACCGGGGAGCTGTTTTTT. Amino acid sequence: CASSLGPENTGELFF. The chain combines TRBV2 with TRBJ2-2, with D tentatively TRBD1 or TRBD2 (5 bases each). Germline V gives CDR1 SNHLY, CDR2 FYNNEI. The V end lost 5 bases, the J end lost 1 base, and 11 bases lay between the germline ends. This CDR3 has 15 residues.

The chain links TRBV29-1 to TRBJ2-7, with a possible D match to TRBD1 (6 bases). The germline CDR1 and CDR2 sequences are SQVTM and ANQGSEA. CDR3 length: 12 residues. V gave up 4 bases and J gave up 2 bases, with 9 bases separating them. This CDR3 reads CSVARDTYEQYF. The CDR3, as DNA: TGCAGCGTTGCACGGGACACCTACGAGCAGTACTTC.

The table lists this clonotype with a few counts. The junction differs from germline at one of its ends, possibly a read error. The CDR3 bases are TGCGCCAGCAGCCACGGGGACAGGGGACGCCAAGGGGGCAACGTCCTGACTTTC. Translation: CASSHGDRGRQGGNVLTF. This chain connects TRBV4-1 to TRBJ2-6, with 10 bases aligning to TRBD1. Germline values: CDR1 MGHRA, CDR2 YSYEKL. There are 18 residues in the CDR3.

The V and J genes are TRBV6-5 and TRBJ2-2, with D maybe TRBD2 (5 bases). Per germline, CDR1 MNHEY and CDR2 SVGAGI. The CDR3 extends over 17 amino acids. Trimming removed 2 bases from V and 0 bases from J, with 13 bases in between. Written as DNA, the CDR3 is TGTGCCAGCAGTTACGATCCAGCCGGGGCGAACACCGGGGAGCTGTTTTTT. Translating gives CASSYDPAGANTGELFF.

This clonotype showed up just a few times. This rearrangement joins TRBV7-2 to TRBJ2-4, with D possibly matching TRBD1 (5 bases). Trimming removed 7 bases at V and 1 base at J, with 11 bases between. The CDR3 runs 14 residues. Per germline, CDR1 SGHTA and CDR2 FQGNSA. The CDR3: CASTLDTAKNIQYF. The CDR3 region has the DNA TGTGCCAGCACCCTGGACACGGCCAAAAACATTCAGTACTTC.

This clonotype was seen a handful of times. J is TRBJ2-7 and V is TRBV12-3 or TRBV12-4; TRBD2 aligns across 7 bases. This CDR3 has 13 amino acids. Trimming at V came to 5 bases and at J to 4 bases, leaving 5 bases not matched to a gene. The CDR3 DNA is TGTGCCAGCAGTATGGGGGGGAGATACGAGCAGTACTTC. As protein: CASSMGGRYEQYF.

This clonotype turned up a few times. The genes are TRBV2 and TRBJ2-1, with TRBD1 as a possible D gene (6 bases). Germline CDR1 and CDR2: SNHLY and FYNNEI. The CDR3 length is 15 residues. V shed 7 bases and J shed 7 bases, with 20 bases lying between them. The CDR3: CASKPGEGGTNEQFF. The DNA for the CDR3 is TGTGCCAGCAAGCCAGGGGAAGGAGGCACAAATGAGCAGTTCTTC. The full variable domain, completed using reference TRBV2 and TRBJ2-1, is EPEVTQTPSHQVTQMGQEVILRCVPISNHLYFYWYRQILGQKVEFLVSFYNNEISEKSEIFDDQFSVERPDGSNFTLKIRSTKLEDSAMYFCASKPGEGGTNEQFFGPGTRLTVL.

This clonotype was recorded a few times. The genes are TRBV5-1 and TRBJ1-6; D uncertain. Trimming removed 0 bases from V and 5 bases from J, with 12 bases in between. The CDR3 has 16 amino acids. Germline loops: CDR1 SGHRS, CDR2 YFSETQ. In DNA form, the CDR3 reads TGCGCCAGCAGCTTGGGACCCAGAAGCGATAATTCACCCCTCCACTTT. Residues: CASSLGPRSDNSPLHF.

The sample holds a few counts of this clonotype. The DNA for the CDR3 is TGCGCCAGCAGCTCCAGGGGAAGCGGGGAGACCCAGTACTTC. Translating gives CASSSRGSGETQYF. V usage is TRBV5-1 and J usage is TRBJ2-5, with D perhaps given as TRBD1 or TRBD2 (6 bases each). Per the germline V gene, CDR1 is SGHRS and CDR2 is YFSETQ. With 3 bases removed from V and 5 bases from J, the gap between germline ends came to 14 bases. The CDR3 spans 14 residues.

This clonotype turned up a few times. The V call is TRBV12-3 or TRBV12-4, the J call TRBJ2-7; 14 positions agree with TRBD2. The CDR3 length is 17 residues. V was pared by 6 bases and J by 2 bases, with 9 bases of the junction left unmatched. CDR3 region: CASRTGLAGEGAYEQYF. The CDR3 nucleotides read TGTGCCAGCAGGACGGGACTAGCGGGAGAGGGGGCCTACGAGCAGTACTTC.

This clonotype has just a few counts. J is TRBJ1-5 and V is TRBV20-1; D gene uncertain. Germline CDR1 reads DFQATT; CDR2 reads SNEGSKA (reference sequence). Deletions cut 2 bases from V and 0 bases from J, with 11 bases between. This CDR3 comprises 15 residues. The CDR3 is CSARPDGNSNQPQHF. As DNA, the CDR3 is TGCAGTGCTAGACCGGACGGGAATAGCAATCAGCCCCAGCATTTT.

This clonotype turned up a few times. The V gene is TRBV11-2, the J gene TRBJ2-3, with D possibly called TRBD1 or TRBD2 (5 bases each). Germline CDR1 reads SGHAT; CDR2 reads FQNNGV. The CDR3 covers 16 residues. The V gene lost 4 bases and the J gene lost 0 bases, with 14 bases spanning the gap. For the CDR3, the DNA is TGTGCCAGCAGCTCAAGAGGGGCCTCGAGCACAGATACGCAGTATTTT. Protein: CASSSRGASSTDTQYF.

The V gene is TRBV20-1, the J gene TRBJ2-1, with D possibly TRBD2 on 5 matching bases. The V end was cut by 6 bases, the J end by 0 bases, with 12 bases between. The CDR3 contains 14 residues. The V gene's germline CDR1 is DFQATT and CDR2 SNEGSKA (reference sequence). The CDR3 bases are TGCAGTGCCAGTACTAGTAGCTCCTACAATGAGCAGTTCTTC. Translated, it gives CSASTSSSYNEQFF.

V and J are TRBV28 and TRBJ2-1; 12 nucleotides align to TRBD2. This CDR3 has 15 amino acids. Per germline, CDR1 MDHEN and CDR2 SYDVKM. V lost 8 bases, J lost 7 bases, and 9 bases stayed unmatched. CDR3 region: CASGRLAGEGNEQFF. CDR3 coding DNA: TGTGCCAGCGGCCGACTAGCGGGAGAAGGGAATGAGCAGTTCTTC.

This clonotype appeared a few times. The chain recombines TRBV5-1 with TRBJ1-5; no clear D gene. The germline V and J ends were trimmed by 2 bases and 3 bases, with 9 bases remaining between them. This CDR3 is built from 14 residues. Germline-derived CDR1 and CDR2 are SGHRS and YFSETQ. The CDR3: CASSFGGINQPQHF. CDR3 in DNA: TGCGCCAGCAGCTTTGGAGGGATCAATCAGCCCCAGCATTTT.

This clonotype was detected ten times or more. The V gene is TRBV5-6, the J gene TRBJ2-7; 7 bases map to TRBD2. The CDR3 covers 14 residues. Germline-derived CDR1 and CDR2 are SGHDT and YYEEEE. V trimming: 3 bases; J trimming: 3 bases; junction bases outside the gene matches: 6. This CDR3 is CASSYHLAVYEQYV. In DNA, the CDR3 is TGTGCCAGCAGCTACCACCTAGCGGTCTACGAGCAGTACGTC.

There are a few counts of this clonotype. The chain combines TRBV12-3 or TRBV12-4 with TRBJ2-3; TRBD2 matches 13 bases. This CDR3 contains 15 residues. V dropped 6 bases and J dropped 4; count of bases not matched to a gene: 4. The CDR3 is CASRRTSGSPDTQYF. DNA for the CDR3: TGTGCCAGCAGACGGACTAGCGGGAGCCCAGATACGCAGTATTTT.

The chain combines TRBV2 with TRBJ2-5; 13 nucleotides line up with TRBD2. Germline V gene data show CDR1 as SNHLY and CDR2 as FYNNEI. After removal of 5 bases from V and 5 bases from J, the junction contained 5 bases not matched to a gene. There are 15 residues in the CDR3. The CDR3 here is CASSPSLAGGETQYF. CDR3 DNA sequence: TGTGCCAGCAGTCCCTCACTAGCGGGAGGGGAGACCCAGTACTTC.

This clonotype has only a few counts. V and J are TRBV12-3 or TRBV12-4 and TRBJ2-1, with 7 nucleotides matching TRBD2. Unmatched junction bases numbered 5, after V lost 3 bases and J lost 6 bases. There are 14 residues in the CDR3. The DNA for the CDR3 is TGTGCCAGCAGTTTGAGCGGGAAGAGCAATGAGCAGTTCTTC. Translating gives CASSLSGKSNEQFF.

J is TRBJ2-5 and V is TRBV7-9; TRBD2 matches 12 bases. Unmatched junction bases numbered 6, after V lost 2 bases and J lost 5 bases. This CDR3 has 16 amino acids. Looked up from germline, CDR1 is SEHNR and CDR2 is FQNEAQ (reference sequence). The CDR3 region has the DNA TGTGCCAGCAGCTTAAGTGGACTAGCGGGAATTGAGACCCAGTACTTC. It encodes CASSLSGLAGIETQYF.